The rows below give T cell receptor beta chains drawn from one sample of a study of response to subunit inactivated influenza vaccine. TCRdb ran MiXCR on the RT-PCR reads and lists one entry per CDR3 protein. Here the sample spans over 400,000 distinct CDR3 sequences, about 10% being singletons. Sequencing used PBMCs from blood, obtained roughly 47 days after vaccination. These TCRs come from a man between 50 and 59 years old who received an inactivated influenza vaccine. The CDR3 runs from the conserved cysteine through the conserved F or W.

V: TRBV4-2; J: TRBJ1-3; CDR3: CASSHQALGGNTIYF
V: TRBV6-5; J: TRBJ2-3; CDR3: CASSYGLLRTDTQYF
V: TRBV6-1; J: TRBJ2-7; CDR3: CASSALRQGAYEQYF
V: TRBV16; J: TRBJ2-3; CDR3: CASSRTGLDTQYF
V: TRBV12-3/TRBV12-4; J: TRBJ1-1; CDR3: CASSHSLNTEAFF
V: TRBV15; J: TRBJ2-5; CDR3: CATSRNPGQPGFETQYF
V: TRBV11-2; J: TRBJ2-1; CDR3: CASSFGLNEQFF
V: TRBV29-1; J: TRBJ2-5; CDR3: CSAPPGLAGETQYF
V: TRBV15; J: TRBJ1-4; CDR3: CATSKTDFNEKLFF
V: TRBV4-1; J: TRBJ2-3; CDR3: CASSQGVVSTDTQYF
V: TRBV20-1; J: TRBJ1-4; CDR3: CSASGTGDEKLFF
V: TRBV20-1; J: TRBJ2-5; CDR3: CSASPPGTGGRETQYF
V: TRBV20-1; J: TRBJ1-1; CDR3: CSARVRLLNTEAFF
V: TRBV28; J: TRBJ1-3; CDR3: CASKGQGNPLGNTIYF
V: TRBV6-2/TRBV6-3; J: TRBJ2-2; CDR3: CASSYIRVGELFF
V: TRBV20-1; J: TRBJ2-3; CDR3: CSARDIREEDTQYF
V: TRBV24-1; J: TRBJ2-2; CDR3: CATQRESNTGELFF
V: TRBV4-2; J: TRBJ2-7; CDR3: CASSPWTSGNYEQYF
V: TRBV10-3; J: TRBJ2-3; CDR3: CAISEPRAGGSQYF
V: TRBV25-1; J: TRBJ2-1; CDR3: CASSSGVHNEQFF
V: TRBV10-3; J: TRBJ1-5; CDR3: CAISEQLFQPQHF
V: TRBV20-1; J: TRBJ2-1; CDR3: CSASGISGGDNEQFF
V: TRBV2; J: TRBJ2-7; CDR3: CASRFSGSYEQYF
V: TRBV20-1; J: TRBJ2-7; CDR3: CSASRSRLYEQYF
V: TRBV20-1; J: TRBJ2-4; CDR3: CSARSDAGGIQYF
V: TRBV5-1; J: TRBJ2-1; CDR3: CASSLVLGPYNEQFF
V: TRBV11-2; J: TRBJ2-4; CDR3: CASSLVAGIAKNIQYF
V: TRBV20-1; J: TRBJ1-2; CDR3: CSARDHRNYGYTF
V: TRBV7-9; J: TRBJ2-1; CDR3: CASSPRRLGSYNEQFF
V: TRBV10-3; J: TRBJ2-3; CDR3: CAIRNQGSQADTQYF
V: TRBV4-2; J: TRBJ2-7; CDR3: CASSRIGTSNEQYF
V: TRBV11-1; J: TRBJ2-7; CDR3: CASSYLAPRSGRPITYEQYF
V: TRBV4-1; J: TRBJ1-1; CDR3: CASRQGGFGTEAFF
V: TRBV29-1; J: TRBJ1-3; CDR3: CSVAWTAGNTIYF
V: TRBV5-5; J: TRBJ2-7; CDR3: CASSWREYEQYF
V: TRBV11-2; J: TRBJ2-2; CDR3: CASSSYGGAGGELFF
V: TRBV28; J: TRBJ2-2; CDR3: CASSTLSGTGTRSPGELFF